This passage covers 12 T cell receptor beta chains from one sample sequenced in a study of T and B cells in COVID-19 patients. BIOMED2 TRB-A/B primer pools were used in multiplex TRB PCR. TCRdb recomputed calls from the multiplex PCR reads with MiXCR, one row per CDR3 protein. This sample has about 8,400 distinct CDR3 sequences, with roughly 25% found just once. From blood, about 240-500 ng of genomic DNA served as TRB template. The sequenced sample was blood. These receptor sequences come from a human donor who had recovered from COVID-19.

This clonotype occurred many times. This chain connects TRBV13 to TRBJ2-6; D perhaps matches TRBD1 (6 bases). Germline values: CDR1 PRHDT, CDR2 FYEKMQ (reference sequence). The CDR3 loop spans 17 amino acids. V shed 2 bases and J shed 4 bases, with 15 bases lying between them. The CDR3, as DNA: TGTGCCAGCAGCTTATCCTTAGCAGGGGTCGGGGCCAACGTCCTGACTTTC. It is translated as CASSLSLAGVGANVLTF. Full variable domain (rest looked up from reference TRBV13 and TRBJ2-6): AAGVIQSPRHLIKEKRETATLKCYPIPRHDTVYWYQQGPGQDPQFLISFYEKMQSDKGSIPDRFSAQQFSDYHSELNMSSLELGDSALYFCASSLSLAGVGANVLTFGAGSRLTVL.

This clonotype was detected once. The chain joins TRBV6-5 to TRBJ1-1; no clear D gene. The CDR3 is 13 residues long. The ends were cut back, 6 bases at V and 7 bases at J, with 15 bases in the middle. Per germline, CDR1 MNHEY and CDR2 SVGAGI. The CDR3, as DNA: TGTGCCAGCAGCTTAGGCCTTGGGAATGAAGCTTTCTTT. Protein product: CASSLGLGNEAFF.

Sample share makes this clonotype medium-sized (0.01 to 0.1%). The rearrangement links TRBV29-1 to TRBJ1-5, with TRBD1 matching over 9 bases. This CDR3 contains 15 residues. Germline CDR1 and CDR2: SQVTM and ANQGSEA. With 4 bases clipped from V and 4 bases from J, the junction kept 8 bases outside the gene matches. The CDR3 reads CSVGFGGQGNQPQHF. The CDR3 region has the DNA TGCAGCGTTGGTTTCGGGGGACAGGGTAATCAGCCCCAGCATTTT.

The V and J genes are TRBV20-1 and TRBJ2-7; D uncertain. The CDR3 spans 11 residues. Per the germline V gene, CDR1 is DFQATT and CDR2 is SNEGSKA (reference sequence). V lost 4 bases, J lost 3 bases, and 7 bases lay in between. The DNA for the CDR3 is TGCAGTGCTACTAGGTTCTACGAGCAGTACTTC. This encodes CSATRFYEQYF.

By sample fraction, this clonotype is medium-sized. V usage is TRBV11-2 and J usage is TRBJ2-2; the match to TRBD2 covers 10 bases. Germline V gene lookup returns CDR1 SGHAT and CDR2 FQNNGV. CDR3 length: 16 amino acids. The J segment lost 1 base and the V segment lost 1 base, leaving 0 bases of the junction unmatched. CDR3 DNA sequence: TGTGCCAGCAGCTTAGTAGCGGGAGGGAACACCGGGGAGCTGTTTTTT. As protein: CASSLVAGGNTGELFF. Full variable domain (missing parts from reference TRBV11-2 and TRBJ2-2): EAGVAQSPRYKIIEKRQSVAFWCNPISGHATLYWYQQILGQGPKLLIQFQNNGVVDDSQLPKDRFSAERLKGVDSTLKIQPAKLEDSAVYLCASSLVAGGNTGELFFGEGSRLTVL.

The chain joins TRBV20-1 to TRBJ1-2, with D possibly matching TRBD1 (5 bases). Deletions cut 1 base from V and 5 bases from J, with 17 bases between. Germline-derived CDR1 and CDR2 are DFQATT and SNEGSKA (reference sequence). This CDR3 is 15 amino acids long. The chain's CDR3 is CSARGGQGGPYGYTF. In DNA form, the CDR3 reads TGCAGTGCTAGAGGGGGCCAGGGAGGGCCGTATGGCTACACCTTC.

This clonotype was detected a few times. The chain has TRBV28 and TRBJ2-7, with no clear D. The CDR3 length is 11 residues. The ends were cut back, 5 bases at V and 2 bases at J, with 4 bases in the middle. Germline V gives CDR1 MDHEN, CDR2 SYDVKM. The CDR3 bases are TGTGCCAGCAGTACAGCCTACGAGCAGTACTTC. Translating gives CASSTAYEQYF.

By share, this clonotype counts as medium-sized. The V and J genes are TRBV6-5 and TRBJ2-6; D call uncertain. The V gene's germline CDR1 is MNHEY and CDR2 SVGAGI. V lost 5 bases and J 0 bases, leaving 5 bases between the germline ends. The CDR3 runs 14 residues. The CDR3 sequence: CASSTDSGANVLTF. The DNA for the CDR3 is TGTGCCAGCAGTACAGACTCTGGGGCCAACGTCCTGACTTTC.

This chain links TRBV7-2 with TRBJ2-5, with D maybe TRBD1 (6 bases). V lost 7 bases and J 5 bases, leaving 14 bases between the germline ends. The CDR3 is 13 amino acids. Germline CDR1 is SGHTA and CDR2 is FQGNSA. As DNA, the CDR3 is TGTGCCAGCACCCTGGGGGCCGGCGAGACCCAGTACTTC. Protein: CASTLGAGETQYF.

The J gene is TRBJ1-4, the V gene TRBV7-2; no clear D gene. CDR1 is SGHTA and CDR2 is FQGNSA in the germline V gene. V lost 3 bases and J lost 0, with 8 bases in between. The CDR3 contains 15 residues. The CDR3 protein is CASSFEAATNEKLFF. The CDR3 DNA reads TGTGCCAGCAGCTTTGAGGCAGCAACTAATGAAAAACTGTTTTTT.

The rearrangement joins TRBV27 to TRBJ1-3; D may be TRBD1 (5 bases). Trimming removed 3 bases from V and 0 bases from J, with 12 bases in between. The CDR3 runs to 16 residues. Germline V gene data show CDR1 as MNHEY and CDR2 as SMNVEV (reference sequence). CDR3 sequence: CASSFRGESSGNTIYF. The CDR3 DNA is TGTGCCAGCAGTTTTAGAGGGGAAAGCTCTGGAAACACCATATATTTT.

This chain uses TRBV29-1 with TRBJ2-1, with 10 bases that match TRBD2. The CDR3 sequence is 14 residues long. CDR1 is SQVTM and CDR2 is ANQGSEA in the germline V gene. V shed 6 bases and J 7 bases; nucleotides not matched to a gene: 9. The CDR3 region is CSVDTSGNRNEQFF. For the CDR3, the DNA is TGCAGCGTCGATACTAGCGGGAACAGGAATGAGCAGTTCTTC.